This T cell receptor beta chain was identified in a study of T cells after yellow fever vaccination. This clonotype showed up just a few times. Using its own MiXCR run on the 5' RACE reads, TCRdb lists one record per CDR3 protein. Among about 400,000 distinct CDR3 sequences listed, roughly 10% were seen once. CDR3 size: 16 residues. V lost 2 bases and J 13 bases, leaving 21 bases between the germline ends. The rearrangement joins TRBV12-3 or TRBV12-4 to TRBJ1-6; D gene ambiguous. Sequenced material: PBMCs, taken on the day of the first yellow fever vaccination. The clonotype was recovered from a young man who received the YFV17D yellow fever vaccine. CDR3 sequence reads: CASSLSPGLLGSPLHF. DNA for the CDR3: TGTGCCAGCAGTTTATCCCCAGGCCTCCTGGGTAGCCCCCTCCACTTT.